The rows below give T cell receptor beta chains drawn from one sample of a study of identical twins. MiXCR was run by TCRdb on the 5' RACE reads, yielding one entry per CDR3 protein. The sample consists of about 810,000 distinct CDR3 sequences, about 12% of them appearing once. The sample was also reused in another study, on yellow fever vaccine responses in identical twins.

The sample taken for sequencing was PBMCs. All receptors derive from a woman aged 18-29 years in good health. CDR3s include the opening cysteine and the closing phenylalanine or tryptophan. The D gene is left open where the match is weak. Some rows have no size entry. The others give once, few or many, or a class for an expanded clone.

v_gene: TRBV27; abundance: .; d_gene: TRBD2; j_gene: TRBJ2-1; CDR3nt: TGTGCCAGCAGTTCTAGCGGGAGGGCGAATGAGCAGTTCTTC; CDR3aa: CASSSSGRANEQFF
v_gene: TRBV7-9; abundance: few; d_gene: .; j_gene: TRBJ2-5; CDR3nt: TGTGCCAGCAGCTTCCCCAAGAAAATGGGAGAGACCCAGTACTTC; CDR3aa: CASSFPKKMGETQYF
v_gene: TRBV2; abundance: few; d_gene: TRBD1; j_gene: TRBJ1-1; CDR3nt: TGTGCCAGCAGTGAGAAGCCGATAGGACAGGCATCAAAAGCTTTCTTT; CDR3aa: CASSEKPIGQASKAFF
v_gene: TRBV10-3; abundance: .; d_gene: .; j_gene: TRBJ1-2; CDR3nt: TGTGCCATCAGGGACAGAGCTAACTATGGCTACACCTTC; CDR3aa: CAIRDRANYGYTF
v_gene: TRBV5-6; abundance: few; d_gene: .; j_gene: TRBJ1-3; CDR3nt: TGTGCCAGCAGCCCAATCTCTGGAAACACCATATATTTT; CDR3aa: CASSPISGNTIYF
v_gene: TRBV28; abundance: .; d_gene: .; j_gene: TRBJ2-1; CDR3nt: TGTGCCAGCAGTGCTCTATTGAATGAGCAGTTCTTC; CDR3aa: CASSALLNEQFF
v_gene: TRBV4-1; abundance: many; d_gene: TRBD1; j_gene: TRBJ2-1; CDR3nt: TGCGCCAGCAGCCAAGCAGGGGGTTGGTCGAATGAGCAGTTCTTC; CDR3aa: CASSQAGGWSNEQFF
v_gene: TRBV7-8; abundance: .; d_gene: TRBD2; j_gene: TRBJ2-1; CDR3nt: TGTGCCAGCAGCTTTACCCAGCGGGAGTTTATCAATGAGCAGTTCTTC; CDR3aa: CASSFTQREFINEQFF
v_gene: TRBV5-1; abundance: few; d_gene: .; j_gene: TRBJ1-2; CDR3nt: TGCGCCAGCAGCAGAATAGGTCAAGCTAACTATGGCTACACCTTC; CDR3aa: CASSRIGQANYGYTF
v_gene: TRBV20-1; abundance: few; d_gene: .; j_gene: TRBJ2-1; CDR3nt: TGCAGTGCTAGAGATAGAGGGCAGGGCTACAATGAGCAGTTCTTC; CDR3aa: CSARDRGQGYNEQFF
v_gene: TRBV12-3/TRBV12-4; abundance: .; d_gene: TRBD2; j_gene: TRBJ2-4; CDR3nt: TGTGCCAGCACCCTGAGCGGGACCCAAAACATTCAGTACTTC; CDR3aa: CASTLSGTQNIQYF
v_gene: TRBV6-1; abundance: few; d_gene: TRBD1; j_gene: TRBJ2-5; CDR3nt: TGTGCCAGCAGCTCAAGGACAGGGGGGGGAGAAGAGACCCAGTACTTC; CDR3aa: CASSSRTGGGEETQYF
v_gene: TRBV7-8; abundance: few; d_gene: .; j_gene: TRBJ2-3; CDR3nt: TGTGCCAGCAGCTTAGTCAGGACTAGCACAGATACGCAGTATTTT; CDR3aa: CASSLVRTSTDTQYF
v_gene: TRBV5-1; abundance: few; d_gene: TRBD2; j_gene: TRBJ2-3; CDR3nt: TGCGCCAGCACCCTAGCGGGAGCCTACACAGATACGCAGTATTTT; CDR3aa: CASTLAGAYTDTQYF
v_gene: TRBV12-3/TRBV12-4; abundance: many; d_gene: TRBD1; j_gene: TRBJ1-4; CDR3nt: TGTGCCAGCAGAAACAGGGGAACTAATGAAAAACTGTTTTTT; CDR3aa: CASRNRGTNEKLFF
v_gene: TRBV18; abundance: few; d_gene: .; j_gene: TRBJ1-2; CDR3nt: TGTGCCAGCTCACCACCCCCCAACTATGGCTACACCTTC; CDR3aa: CASSPPPNYGYTF
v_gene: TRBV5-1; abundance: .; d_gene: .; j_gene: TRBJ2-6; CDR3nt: TGCGCCAGCAGGCCGATGGCCGCGAGCTCTGGGGCCAACGTCCTGACTTTC; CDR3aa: CASRPMAASSGANVLTF
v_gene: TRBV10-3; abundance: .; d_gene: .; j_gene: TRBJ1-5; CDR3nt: TGTGCCATCAGTGAGCTAGGGGTCCGCCAGCCCCAGCATTTT; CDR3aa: CAISELGVRQPQHF
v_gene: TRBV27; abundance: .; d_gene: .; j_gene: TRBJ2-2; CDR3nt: TGTGCCAGCCGGGACTCGGCTCCTAACACCGGGGAGCTGTTTTTT; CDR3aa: CASRDSAPNTGELFF
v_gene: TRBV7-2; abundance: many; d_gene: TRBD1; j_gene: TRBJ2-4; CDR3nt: TGTGCCAGCAGCTTACAGACAGGGGCCAAAAACATTCAGTACTTC; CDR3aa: CASSLQTGAKNIQYF
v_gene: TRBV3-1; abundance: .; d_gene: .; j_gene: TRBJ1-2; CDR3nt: TGTGCCAGCAGCCAAATCTTGGACCCTAACTATGGCTACACCTTC; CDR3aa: CASSQILDPNYGYTF
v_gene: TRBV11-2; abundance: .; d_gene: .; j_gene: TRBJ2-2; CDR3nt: TGTGCCAGCAGCTTAGGGTTGGCGGCGGGGCCCACCGGGGAGCTGTTTTTT; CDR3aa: CASSLGLAAGPTGELFF
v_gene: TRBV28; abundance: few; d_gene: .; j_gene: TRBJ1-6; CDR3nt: TGTGCCAGCAGTTCGCCTGAGTATAATTCACCCCTCCACTTT; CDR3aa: CASSSPEYNSPLHF
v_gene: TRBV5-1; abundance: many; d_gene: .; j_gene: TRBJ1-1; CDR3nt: TGCGCCAGCAGCTTGTGGGGGTTTGGGACTGAAGCTTTCTTT; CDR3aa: CASSLWGFGTEAFF
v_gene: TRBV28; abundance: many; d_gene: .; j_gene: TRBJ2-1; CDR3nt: TGTGCCATTGAGGGATTCTCCTACAATGAGCAGTTCTTC; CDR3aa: CAIEGFSYNEQFF
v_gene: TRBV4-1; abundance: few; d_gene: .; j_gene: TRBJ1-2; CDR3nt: TGCGCCAGCAGCCAACCCATGTCGGGTTCCTATGGCTACACCTTC; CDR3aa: CASSQPMSGSYGYTF
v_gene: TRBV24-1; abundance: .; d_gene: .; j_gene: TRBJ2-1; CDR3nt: TGTGCCACCAAGGGGAGTATCGGTGAGCAGTTCTTC; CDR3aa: CATKGSIGEQFF
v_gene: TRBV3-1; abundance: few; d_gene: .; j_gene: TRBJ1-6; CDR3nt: TGTGCCAGCAGCCAAGGGGCTTTAAATTCACCCCTCCACTTT; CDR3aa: CASSQGALNSPLHF
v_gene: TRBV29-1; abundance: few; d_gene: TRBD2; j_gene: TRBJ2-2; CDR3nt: TGCAGCGTTGCAGGGCTAGCGGTGAACACCGGGGAGCTGTTTTTT; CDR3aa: CSVAGLAVNTGELFF
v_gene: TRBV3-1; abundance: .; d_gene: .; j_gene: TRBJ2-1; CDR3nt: TGTGCCAGCAGCCCAAAAAGCTCTAGCGCAGGGAACAATGAGCAGTTCTTC; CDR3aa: CASSPKSSSAGNNEQFF
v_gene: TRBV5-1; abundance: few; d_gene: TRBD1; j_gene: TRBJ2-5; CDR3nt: TGCGCCAGCAGCTTGGAAACAGGGGTTTGGGAGACCCAGTACTTC; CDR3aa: CASSLETGVWETQYF
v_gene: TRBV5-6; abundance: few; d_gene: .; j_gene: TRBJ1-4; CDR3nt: TGTGCCAGCAGCTTATCCGCGATGCAGGAAAAACTGTTTTTT; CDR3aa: CASSLSAMQEKLFF
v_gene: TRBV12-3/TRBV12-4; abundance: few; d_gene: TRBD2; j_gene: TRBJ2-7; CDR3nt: TGTGCCAGCAGGCCAGCGGGAGGGCTGGGCGAGCAGTACTTC; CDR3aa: CASRPAGGLGEQYF
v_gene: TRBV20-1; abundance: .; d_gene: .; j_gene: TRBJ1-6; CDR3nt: TGCAGTGCTAGAGGGGGGCGGGGAGATAATTCACCCCTCCACTTT; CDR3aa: CSARGGRGDNSPLHF
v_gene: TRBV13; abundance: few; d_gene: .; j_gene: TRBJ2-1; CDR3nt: TGTGCCAGCAGCTGGCAGGACAATGAGCAGTTCTTC; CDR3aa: CASSWQDNEQFF
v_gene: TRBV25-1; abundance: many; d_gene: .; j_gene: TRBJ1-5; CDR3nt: TGTGCCAGCAGTGGGCGGAGTAGCAATCAGCCCCAGCATTTT; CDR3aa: CASSGRSSNQPQHF
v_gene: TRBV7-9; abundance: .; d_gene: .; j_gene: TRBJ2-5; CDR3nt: TGTGCCAGCAGCTTAGTTTCCTCGACCCAGTACTTC; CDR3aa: CASSLVSSTQYF
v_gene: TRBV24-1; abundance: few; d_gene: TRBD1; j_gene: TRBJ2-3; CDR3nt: TGTGCCACCAGTGATGCAAGAAGTTGGGACAGGGTTAAAGATACGCAGTATTTT; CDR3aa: CATSDARSWDRVKDTQYF
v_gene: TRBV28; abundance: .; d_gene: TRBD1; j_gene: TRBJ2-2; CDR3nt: TGTGCCAGCAGTCCCCCGGGACAGGGGTACACCGGGGAGCTGTTTTTT; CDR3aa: CASSPPGQGYTGELFF
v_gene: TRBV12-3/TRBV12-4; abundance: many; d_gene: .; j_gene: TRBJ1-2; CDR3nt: TGTGCCAGCAGTTTGAAGGGTTATGGCTACACCTTC; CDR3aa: CASSLKGYGYTF
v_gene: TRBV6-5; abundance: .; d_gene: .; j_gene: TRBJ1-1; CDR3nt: TGTGCCAGCAGTATCGAACAGGGAATTGGTACTGAAGCTTTCTTT; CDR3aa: CASSIEQGIGTEAFF
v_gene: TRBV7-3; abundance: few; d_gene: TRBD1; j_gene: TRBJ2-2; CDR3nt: TGTGCCAGCAGCGTAACCACACAGGGGGCAATAGCCGGGGAGCTGTTTTTT; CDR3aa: CASSVTTQGAIAGELFF